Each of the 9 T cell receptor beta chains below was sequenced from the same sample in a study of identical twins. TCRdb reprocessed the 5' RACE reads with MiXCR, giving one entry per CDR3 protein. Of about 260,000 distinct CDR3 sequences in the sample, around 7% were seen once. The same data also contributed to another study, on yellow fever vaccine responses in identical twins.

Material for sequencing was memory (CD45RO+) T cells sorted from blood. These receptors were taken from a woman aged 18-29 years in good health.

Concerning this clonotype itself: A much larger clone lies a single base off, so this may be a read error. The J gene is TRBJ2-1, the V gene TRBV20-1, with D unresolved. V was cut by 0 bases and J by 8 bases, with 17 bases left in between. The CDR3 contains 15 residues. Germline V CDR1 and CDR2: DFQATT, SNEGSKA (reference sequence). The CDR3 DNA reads TGCAGTGCTAGAGATTACTATAACGCTAGGTATGAGCAGTTCTTC. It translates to CSARDYYNARYEQFF.

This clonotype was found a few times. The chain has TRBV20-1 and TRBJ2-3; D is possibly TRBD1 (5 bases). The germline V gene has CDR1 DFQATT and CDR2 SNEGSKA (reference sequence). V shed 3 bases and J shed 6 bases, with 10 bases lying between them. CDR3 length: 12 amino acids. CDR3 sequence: CSASMWGDTQYF. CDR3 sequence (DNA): TGCAGTGCTAGTATGTGGGGCGATACGCAGTATTTT.

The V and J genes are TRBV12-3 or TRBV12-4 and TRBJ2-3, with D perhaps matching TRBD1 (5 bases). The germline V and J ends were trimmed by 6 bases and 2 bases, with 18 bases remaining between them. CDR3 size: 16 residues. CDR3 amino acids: CASSTYIAGNTDTQYF. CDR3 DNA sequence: TGTGCCAGCAGCACCTATATCGCAGGGAACACAGATACGCAGTATTTT.

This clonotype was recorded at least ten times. The CDR3 DNA reads as TGTGCCAGCAGCCAAGAAGGCAGGGCTGATAACTATGGCTACACCTTC. As protein: CASSQEGRADNYGYTF. This chain connects TRBV3-1 to TRBJ1-2, with D perhaps TRBD1 (5 bases). The germline CDR1 and CDR2 sequences are LGHDT and YNNKEL (reference sequence). This CDR3 contains 16 residues. Between the trimmed V and J ends, which lost 0 bases and 1 base, there was a span of 12 bases. The complete variable domain, with remaining parts taken from reference TRBV3-1 and TRBJ1-2, reads DTAVSQTPKYLVTQMGNDKSIKCEQNLGHDTMYWYKQDSKKFLKIMFSYNNKELIINETVPNRFSPKSPDKAHLNLHINSLELGDSAVYFCASSQEGRADNYGYTFGSGTRLTVV.

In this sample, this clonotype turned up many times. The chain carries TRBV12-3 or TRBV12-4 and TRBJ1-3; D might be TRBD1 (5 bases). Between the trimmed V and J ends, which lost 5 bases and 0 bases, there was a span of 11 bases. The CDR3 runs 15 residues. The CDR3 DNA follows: TGTGCCAGCAGTCAAGGGGTTTTCTCTGGAAACACCATATATTTT. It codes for CASSQGVFSGNTIYF.

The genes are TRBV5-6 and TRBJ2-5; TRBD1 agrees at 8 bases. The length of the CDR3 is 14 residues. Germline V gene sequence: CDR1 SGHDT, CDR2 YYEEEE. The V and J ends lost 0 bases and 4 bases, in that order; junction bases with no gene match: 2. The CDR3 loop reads CASSLVRGRETQYF. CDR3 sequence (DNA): TGTGCCAGCAGCTTGGTCAGGGGGCGAGAGACCCAGTACTTC.

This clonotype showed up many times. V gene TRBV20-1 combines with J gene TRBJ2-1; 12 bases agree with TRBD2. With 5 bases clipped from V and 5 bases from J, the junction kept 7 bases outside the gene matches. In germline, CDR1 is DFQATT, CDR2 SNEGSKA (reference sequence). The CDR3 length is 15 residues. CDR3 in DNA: TGCAGTGCTGATACTAGACTAGCGGGGGACAATGAGCAGTTCTTC. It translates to CSADTRLAGDNEQFF.

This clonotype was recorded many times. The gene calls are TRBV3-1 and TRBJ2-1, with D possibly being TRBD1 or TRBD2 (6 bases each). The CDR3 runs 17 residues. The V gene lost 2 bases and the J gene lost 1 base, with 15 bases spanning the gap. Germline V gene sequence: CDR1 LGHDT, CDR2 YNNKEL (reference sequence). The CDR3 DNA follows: TGTGCCAGCAGCCAAAGGGGGGCGGGCCTTTCCTACAATGAGCAGTTCTTC. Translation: CASSQRGAGLSYNEQFF.

The CDR3 loop reads CASSQATGATGELFF. CDR3 sequence (DNA): TGTGCCAGCAGCCAAGCGACAGGGGCCACCGGGGAGCTGTTTTTT. The gene calls are TRBV4-2 and TRBJ2-2; 8 nucleotides agree with TRBD1. Germline values: CDR1 LGHNA, CDR2 YNFKEQ. V was clipped by 1 base and J by 4 bases; unmatched bases: 2. This CDR3 has 15 amino acids.